The 22 T cell receptor beta chains given below trace back to one sample, sequenced in a study of cytomegalovirus exposure and HLA in healthy donors. The assay was immunoSEQ multiplex PCR, and TCRdb's table has in-frame clones only and misses some. The repertoire holds some 260,000 clones, with more than 85% as singletons. Sequencing was done on a sample of PBMCs. These TCRs come from a man aged 18 to 29 in good health and CMV-seropositive.

The chain carries TRBV28 and TRBJ1-5; no definite D call. This CDR3 is 12 amino acids long. Deletions cut 4 bases from V and 7 bases from J, with 8 bases between. Germline loops: CDR1 MDHEN, CDR2 SYDVKM. The CDR3 nucleotides are TGTGCCAGCAGTTCGAACCCCCAGCCCCAGCATTTT. It is translated as CASSSNPQPQHF.

The rearrangement links TRBV4-1 to TRBJ2-7; 9 nucleotides match TRBD1. CDR1 is MGHRA and CDR2 is YSYEKL in the germline V gene. The CDR3 is 13 amino acids. V dropped 8 bases and J dropped 6; count of bases not matched to a gene: 8. The CDR3 DNA reads as TGCGCCAGCGGGGACAGGGTTGATGGCGAGCAGTACTTC. The encoded protein is CASGDRVDGEQYF.

This clone showed up just once. The rearrangement joins TRBV2 to TRBJ2-7, with TRBD1 as a possible D gene (7 bases). Deletions cut 7 bases from V and 3 bases from J, with 10 bases between. The CDR3 sequence is 12 residues long. CDR1 and CDR2 from the germline V gene are SNHLY and FYNNEI. In DNA, the CDR3 is TGTGCCAGCAACAGGGGAGGCTACGAGCAGTACTTC. It codes for CASNRGGYEQYF.

A few counts support this clone. The V gene is TRBV10-1, the J gene TRBJ1-3; 8 bases agree with TRBD1. Germline V gene sequence: CDR1 WNHNN, CDR2 SYGVQD (reference sequence). The CDR3 contains 15 residues. The J segment lost 1 base and the V segment lost 2 bases, leaving 1 base of the junction unmatched. CDR3 in DNA: TGCGCCAGCAGTGAGGGGACAGGATCTGGAAACACCATATATTTT. Amino acids: CASSEGTGSGNTIYF.

Comment on this clone: Other nucleotide sequences from this sample produce the same CDR3. The chain recombines TRBV30 with TRBJ2-7; D not resolved. The CDR3 extends over 10 amino acids. Trimming removed 1 base at V and 3 bases at J, with 1 base between. Germline values: CDR1 GTSNPN, CDR2 SVGIG (reference sequence). CDR3 residues: CAWSGYEQYF. For the CDR3, the DNA is TGTGCCTGGAGTGGCTACGAGCAGTACTTC.

This clone was observed at least ten times. The chain couples TRBV2 to TRBJ2-2; 9 bases are shared with TRBD2. Germline V gene data show CDR1 as SNHLY and CDR2 as FYNNEI. The CDR3 extends over 14 amino acids. J gave up 5 bases and V 6 bases, and 4 bases lay outside the gene matches. DNA of the CDR3: TGTGCCAGCAGCGGTCTAGCGGGGACCGGGGAGCTGTTTTTT. Its protein product is CASSGLAGTGELFF. Supplemented by reference TRBV2 and TRBJ2-2, the full variable domain reads EPEVTQTPSHQVTQMGQEVILRCVPISNHLYFYWYRQILGQKVEFLVSFYNNEISEKSEIFDDQFSVERPDGSNFTLKIRSTKLEDSAMYFCASSGLAGTGELFFGEGSRLTVL.

The chain has TRBV7-2 and TRBJ2-7; D unclear. There are 13 residues in the CDR3. CDR1 SGHTA and CDR2 FQGNSA come from the germline V gene. V gave up 4 bases and J gave up 6 bases, with 13 bases separating them. The CDR3 protein is CASSYYHRGEQYF. The CDR3 DNA is TGTGCCAGCAGCTACTATCACAGAGGCGAGCAGTACTTC.

The rearrangement links TRBV6-6 to TRBJ2-7; D unresolved. The germline gives CDR1 MNHNY, CDR2 SVGAGI (reference sequence). The CDR3 length is 13 residues. Trimming left V 4 bases short and J 6 bases short, with 13 bases between. The CDR3 DNA reads TGTGCCAGCAGTTTCTCAGAAGGCCCCGAGCAGTACTTC. Translation gives CASSFSEGPEQYF.

This clone was counted only a few times. This chain uses TRBV19 with TRBJ2-3, with 11 bases aligning to TRBD2. This CDR3 comprises 15 residues. Losses at the gene ends were 6 bases for V and 6 bases for J; bases not matched to a gene: 8. Germline V lookup: CDR1 LNHDA, CDR2 SQIVND (reference sequence). The CDR3 nucleotides read TGTGCCAGTAGGCCGGTAGCGGGAGGGAGGGATACGCAGTATTTT. It specifies CASRPVAGGRDTQYF.

Comment on this clone: One junction end does not reproduce the germline sequence, and a read error may be involved. The J gene is TRBJ2-7, the V gene TRBV5-8; 12 nucleotides align to TRBD1. The CDR3 runs to 13 residues. The germline CDR1 and CDR2 sequences are SGHTS and YDEGEE. The CDR3 region has the DNA TGTGCCAGCAGCGGAACCGGGACAGGGGGCCAGCGGTTC. Amino acid sequence: CASSGTGTGGQRF.

The chain is built from TRBV29-1 and TRBJ1-1; 7 nucleotides match TRBD1. Germline assignment: CDR1 SQVTM and CDR2 ANQGSEA. V lost 6 bases to trimming and J lost 3 bases; unmatched junction nucleotides: 7. The CDR3 is 13 amino acids. The CDR3 is CSVTQGGDTEAFF. The CDR3 DNA sequence: TGCAGCGTGACCCAGGGGGGGGACACTGAAGCTTTCTTT. The whole variable domain, filled in from reference TRBV29-1 and TRBJ1-1, reads SAVISQKPSRDICQRGTSLTIQCQVDSQVTMMFWYRQQPGQSLTLIATANQGSEATYESGFVIDKFPISRPNLTFSTLTVSNMSPEDSSIYLCSVTQGGDTEAFFGQGTRLTVV.

The chain is built from TRBV6-4 and TRBJ2-2; either TRBD1 or TRBD2 may fit D (5 bases each). The CDR3 length is 14 residues. The V gene lost 6 bases and the J gene lost 6 bases, with 14 bases spanning the gap. CDR1 is MRHNA, CDR2 SNTAGT, per germline. This CDR3 reads CASSPQRGAGELFF. CDR3 nucleotides: TGTGCCAGCAGCCCACAAAGAGGGGCCGGGGAGCTGTTTTTT.

V usage is TRBV30 and J usage is TRBJ1-3; D ambiguous. The CDR3 consists of 14 residues. V shed 5 bases and J shed 2 bases, with 13 bases lying between them. Per germline, CDR1 GTSNPN and CDR2 SVGIG (reference sequence). This chain's CDR3 is CAWEMGTAGNTIYF. As DNA, the CDR3 is TGTGCCTGGGAAATGGGAACAGCTGGAAACACCATATATTTT.

This clone was found once. The gene calls are TRBV30 and TRBJ1-1, with a tentative D call TRBD1 (6 bases). CDR1 is GTSNPN, CDR2 SVGIG, per germline (reference sequence). The CDR3 has 15 residues. Deletions cut 1 base from V and 5 bases from J, with 17 bases between. The CDR3 nucleotides read TGTGCCTGGAGTGACCAGACAGGTTTGGAAACTGAAGCTTTCTTT. It translates to CAWSDQTGLETEAFF.

The chain joins TRBV27 to TRBJ2-7; TRBD1 aligns across 8 bases. CDR3 length: 15 residues. Germline V lookup: CDR1 MNHEY, CDR2 SMNVEV (reference sequence). V dropped 8 bases and J dropped 3; count of bases not matched to a gene: 12. The CDR3 DNA sequence: TGTGCCAGCCGACCTGGACAGGGAGGAGGCTACGAGCAGTACTTC. As protein: CASRPGQGGGYEQYF.

This sequence joins TRBV5-1 and TRBJ1-2; D is uncertain. The length of the CDR3 is 14 residues. The germline V gene encodes CDR1 SGHRS and CDR2 YFSETQ. V shed 1 base and J shed 0 bases, with 7 bases lying between them. The CDR3 region is CASSLSQANYGYTF. The CDR3 DNA is TGCGCCAGCAGCTTGAGTCAGGCTAACTATGGCTACACCTTC. The entire variable domain, with the rest obtained from reference TRBV5-1 and TRBJ1-2, is as follows: KAGVTQTPRYLIKTRGQQVTLSCSPISGHRSVSWYQQTPGQGLQFLFEYFSETQRNKGNFPGRFSGRQFSNSRSEMNVSTLELGDSALYLCASSLSQANYGYTFGSGTRLTVV.

The V and J genes are TRBV30 and TRBJ1-2; perhaps TRBD1 as D (5 bases). The V gene's germline CDR1 is GTSNPN and CDR2 SVGIG (reference sequence). The ends were cut back, 4 bases at V and 5 bases at J, with 17 bases in the middle. This CDR3 region has 14 residues. The CDR3: CAWNRQGRDYGYTF. Written as DNA, the CDR3 is TGTGCCTGGAATCGGCAGGGCAGGGATTATGGCTACACCTTC.

The DNA of the CDR3 is TGCGCCAGCAGCCCTGGGAGAGACGGGCTGTGGCGCGGAGACCCTACCTACGAGCAGTACTTC. Its translation is CASSPGRDGLWRGDPTYEQYF. The V gene is TRBV5-1, the J gene TRBJ2-7; D perhaps matches TRBD2 (5 bases). Germline loops: CDR1 SGHRS, CDR2 YFSETQ. The CDR3 has 21 residues. The V gene lost 4 bases and the J gene lost 2 bases, with 34 bases spanning the gap.

DNA of the CDR3: TGTGCCAGCAGCGTAGGGGCGGGGGGAGCCACAGATACGCAGTATTTT. Protein: CASSVGAGGATDTQYF. This rearrangement joins TRBV9 to TRBJ2-3; 8 bases are a match to TRBD2. The CDR3 contains 16 residues. The J segment lost 2 bases and the V segment lost 0 bases, leaving 5 bases of the junction unmatched. Germline V gene lookup returns CDR1 SGDLS and CDR2 YYNGEE.

A remark on this clone: Other DNA sequences from this sample encode an identical CDR3 as well. The chain carries TRBV5-1 and TRBJ1-1; tentatively, D is TRBD1 (5 bases). The CDR3 sequence is 15 residues long. Germline-derived CDR1 and CDR2 are SGHRS and YFSETQ. V lost 4 bases to trimming and J lost 3 bases, with 16 bases between them. CDR3 in DNA: TGCGCCAGCAGCGTATCAACCAGGGAGTACACTGAAGCTTTCTTT. This translates into CASSVSTREYTEAFF.

The table lists this clone with a count of one. This chain connects TRBV30 to TRBJ2-3; TRBD1 is a possible D gene (6 bases). Germline values: CDR1 GTSNPN, CDR2 SVGIG (reference sequence). The CDR3 is made up of 14 amino acids. V lost 3 bases, J lost 3 bases, and 13 bases lay in between. The DNA of the CDR3 is TGTGCCTGGAGCGATGGGGGCAGAACAGATACGCAGTATTTT. As protein: CAWSDGGRTDTQYF.

This clone was seen once. This chain uses TRBV12-5 with TRBJ2-2, with a weak D call TRBD2 (5 bases). CDR3 length: 16 amino acids. CDR1 and CDR2 from the germline V gene are LGHNT and FRNRAP. V was pared by 5 bases and J by 0 bases, with 13 bases between. CDR3 in DNA: TGTGCTAGTGGTGCTATCCCGGGATCGAACACCGGGGAGCTGTTTTTT. Translated, it gives CASGAIPGSNTGELFF.